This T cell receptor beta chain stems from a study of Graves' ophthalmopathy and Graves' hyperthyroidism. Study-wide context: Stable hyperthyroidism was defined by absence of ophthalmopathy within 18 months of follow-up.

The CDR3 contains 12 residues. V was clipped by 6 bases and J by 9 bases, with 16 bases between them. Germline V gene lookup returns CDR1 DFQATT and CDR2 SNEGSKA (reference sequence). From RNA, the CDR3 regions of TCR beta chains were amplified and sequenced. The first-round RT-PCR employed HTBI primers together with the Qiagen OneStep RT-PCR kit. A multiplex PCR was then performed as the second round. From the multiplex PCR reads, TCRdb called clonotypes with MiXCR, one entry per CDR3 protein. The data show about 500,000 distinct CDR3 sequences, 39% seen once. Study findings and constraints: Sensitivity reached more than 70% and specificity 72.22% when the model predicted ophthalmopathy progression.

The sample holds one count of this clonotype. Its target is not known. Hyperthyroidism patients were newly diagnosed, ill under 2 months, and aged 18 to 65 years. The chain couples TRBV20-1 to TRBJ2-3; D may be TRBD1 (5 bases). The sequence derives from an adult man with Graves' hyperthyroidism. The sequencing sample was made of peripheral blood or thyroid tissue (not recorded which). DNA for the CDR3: TGCAGTGCCCCTGAATGGGGCGCAACGCAGTATTTT. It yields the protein CSAPEWGATQYF.